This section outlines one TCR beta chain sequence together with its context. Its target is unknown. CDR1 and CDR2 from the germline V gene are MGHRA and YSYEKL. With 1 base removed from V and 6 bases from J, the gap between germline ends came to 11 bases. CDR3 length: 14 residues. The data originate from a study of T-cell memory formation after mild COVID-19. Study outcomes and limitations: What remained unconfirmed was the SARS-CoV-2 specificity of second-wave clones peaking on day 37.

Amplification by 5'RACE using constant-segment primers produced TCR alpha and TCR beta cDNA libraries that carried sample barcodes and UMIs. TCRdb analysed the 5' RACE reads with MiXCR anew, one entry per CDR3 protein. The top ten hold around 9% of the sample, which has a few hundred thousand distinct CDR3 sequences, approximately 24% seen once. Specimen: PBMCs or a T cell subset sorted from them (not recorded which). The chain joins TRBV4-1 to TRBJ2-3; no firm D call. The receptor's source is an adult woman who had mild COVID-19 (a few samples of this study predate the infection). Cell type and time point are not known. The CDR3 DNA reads TGCGCCAGCAGCCAAGTGTCGGTTTCGGATACGCAGTATTTT. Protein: CASSQVSVSDTQYF.